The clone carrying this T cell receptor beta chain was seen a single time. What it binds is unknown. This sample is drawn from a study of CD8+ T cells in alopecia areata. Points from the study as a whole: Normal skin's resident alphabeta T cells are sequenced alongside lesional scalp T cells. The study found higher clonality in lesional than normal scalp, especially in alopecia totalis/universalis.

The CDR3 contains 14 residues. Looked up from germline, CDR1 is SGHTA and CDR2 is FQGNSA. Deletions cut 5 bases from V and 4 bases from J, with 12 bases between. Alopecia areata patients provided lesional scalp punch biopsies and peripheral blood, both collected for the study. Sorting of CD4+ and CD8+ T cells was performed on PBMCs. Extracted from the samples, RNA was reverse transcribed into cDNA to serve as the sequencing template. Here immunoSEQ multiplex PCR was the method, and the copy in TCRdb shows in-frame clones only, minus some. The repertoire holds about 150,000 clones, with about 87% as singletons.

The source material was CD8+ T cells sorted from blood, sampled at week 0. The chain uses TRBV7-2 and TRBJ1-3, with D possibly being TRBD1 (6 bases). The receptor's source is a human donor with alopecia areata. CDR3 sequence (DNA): TGTGCCAGCAGCCCACAGGGATCCGGAAACACCATATATTTT. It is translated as CASSPQGSGNTIYF.